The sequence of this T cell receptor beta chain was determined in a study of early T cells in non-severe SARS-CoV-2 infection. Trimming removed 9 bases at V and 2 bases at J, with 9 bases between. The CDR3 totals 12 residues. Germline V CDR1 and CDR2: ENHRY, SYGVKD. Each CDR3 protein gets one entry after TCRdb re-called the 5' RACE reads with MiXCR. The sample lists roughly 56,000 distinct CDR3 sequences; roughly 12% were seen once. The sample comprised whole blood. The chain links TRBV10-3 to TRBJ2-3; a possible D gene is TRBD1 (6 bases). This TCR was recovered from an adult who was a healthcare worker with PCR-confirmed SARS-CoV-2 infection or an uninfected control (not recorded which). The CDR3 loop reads CAMGASTDTQYF. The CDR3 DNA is TGTGCCATGGGGGCGTCCACAGATACGCAGTATTTT.